This TCR beta chain stems from a study of T cell repertoires in cytomegalovirus infection. Looking at the study overall: Epitope selection comprised recently identified HLA-C-restricted CMV epitopes and well-studied HLA-B-restricted CMV epitopes. Public TCR beta signatures indicated both CMV infection and matching HLA type.

This clonotype was counted a few times. The antigen is not known. Whole-study results and caveats: CMV-specific TCR beta clonotypes restricted by HLA-C were the ones dominating the ex vivo response. The study identified carriers of CMV plus the relevant HLA from cumulative public TCR beta family frequency.

From the reads, TCRdb called clonotypes with MiXCR, one entry per CDR3 protein. The table shows about 900,000 distinct CDR3 sequences, with less than 40% occurring only once. This receptor was identified in a human donor in good health (CMV status not recorded). Some clones in this sample may be carry-over from other donors' samples. The sequenced sample was cultured CD8+ T cells from PBMCs, obtained from culture after CMV antigen stimulation.

CDR3 sequence reads: CASSLPRRNEKLFF. CDR3 DNA sequence: TGTGCCAGCAGCCTTCCGCGGAGAAATGAAAAACTGTTTTTT. The V call is TRBV7-9, the J call TRBJ1-4; no reliable D call. Germline CDR1 is SEHNR and CDR2 is FQNEAQ (reference sequence). Trimming shortened V by 5 bases and J by 5 bases, and 12 bases separated the two germline ends. There are 14 residues in the CDR3.